This T cell receptor beta chain was retrieved from a study of blood T cell repertoires in COVID-19. Study summary: Samples came from the United States, Italy and Spain, spanning acute and convalescent COVID-19.

The data were produced by immunoSEQ multiplex PCR, yet TCRdb's version contains in-frame clones alone and is incomplete. Among 150,000 to 200,000 clones listed, roughly 84% were seen once. In terms of age and location, participants ranged from about 18 to 89 years and lived in about 25 US areas. Clinical history as reported by participants underpinned cohort assignment. In Cohort 3, a recovered donor had either two negative PCRs, clearance, or symptom resolution. CDR1 is LGHDT, CDR2 YNNKEL, per germline (reference sequence). V dropped 3 bases and J dropped 0; count of bases not matched to a gene: 11. The length of the CDR3 is 19 residues.

This TCR was recovered from a woman in her sixties who had recovered from COVID-19. The sample was PBMCs or T cells enriched from blood (not recorded which). The gene calls are TRBV3-1 (or the pseudogene TRBV3-2) and TRBJ1-1, with 12 bases fitting TRBD1. CDR3 in amino acids: CASSHDTGTGGMLNTEAFF. The CDR3 coding sequence is TGTGCCAGCAGCCACGATACCGGGACAGGGGGCATGCTGAACACTGAAGCTTTCTTT.